The 18 T cell receptor beta chains presented below share a single source sample, sequenced in a study of T cell responses to AZD1222 COVID-19 vaccine. Clones were sequenced by immunoSEQ multiplex PCR, and TCRdb holds only the in-frame ones, with some missing. This table holds around 150,000 clones, approximately 92% found once. The source was peripheral blood, collected 28 days after the second AZD1222 dose. The receptors were sampled from an adult who received the AZD1222 COVID-19 vaccine.

The chain joins TRBV7-9 to TRBJ1-1; D uncertain. Germline assignment: CDR1 SEHNR and CDR2 FQNEAQ (reference sequence). V shed 2 bases and J shed 0 bases, with 19 bases lying between them. The CDR3 is 18 residues long. The CDR3 DNA reads TGTGCCAGCAGCTTATTAAGGCCGAGCGAGCTGTTGAACACTGAAGCTTTCTTT. It specifies CASSLLRPSELLNTEAFF.

This clone appeared a single time. The chain combines TRBV5-4 with TRBJ2-1; D is ambiguous. With 1 base removed from V and 7 bases from J, the gap between germline ends came to 9 bases. Germline V gene lookup returns CDR1 SGHNT and CDR2 YYREEE (reference sequence). The CDR3 has 13 amino acids. CDR3 coding DNA: TGTGCCAGCAGCTTGATTGGCAAGAATGAGCAGTTCTTC. Translating it yields CASSLIGKNEQFF.

J is TRBJ1-1 and V is TRBV18; tentative D call: TRBD1 (6 bases). The germline CDR1 and CDR2 sequences are KGHSH and LQKENI. The length of the CDR3 is 13 residues. V was trimmed by 2 bases and J by 8 bases, leaving 12 bases between them. CDR3 residues: CASSPSPGTEAFF. CDR3 bases: TGTGCCAGCTCACCATCTCCCGGGACAGAAGCTTTCTTT.

This clone is a singleton in its sample. The rearrangement links TRBV4-1 to TRBJ1-2; tentatively, D is TRBD1 (6 bases). The CDR3 spans 18 residues. Germline CDR1 MGHRA, CDR2 YSYEKL. V lost 0 bases, J lost 4 bases, and 21 bases lay in between. CDR3 nucleotides: TGCGCCAGCAGCCAAGAGGGGGTGACAGGCCGCCGAACCTATGGCTACACCTTC. It encodes CASSQEGVTGRRTYGYTF.

This rearrangement joins TRBV3-1 (or the pseudogene TRBV3-2) to TRBJ2-3, with a possible D match to TRBD2 (5 bases). The germline V and J ends were trimmed by 0 bases and 4 bases, with 8 bases remaining between them. CDR3 length: 14 amino acids. CDR1 is LGHDT, CDR2 YNNKEL, per germline (reference sequence). CDR3 nucleotide sequence: TGTGCCAGCAGCCAAGAACTAGAGGCAGATACGCAGTATTTT. Its translation is CASSQELEADTQYF.

This chain uses TRBV7-9 with TRBJ1-1, with a possible D match to TRBD1 (6 bases). The V gene lost 7 bases and the J gene lost 4 bases, with 19 bases spanning the gap. Germline CDR1 SEHNR, CDR2 FQNEAQ (reference sequence). The CDR3 spans 15 residues. Here the CDR3 DNA reads TGTGCCAGCAATCCGCAGGGGTCGGGGAGCACTGAAGCTTTCTTT. This translates into CASNPQGSGSTEAFF.

This clone was observed a few times. The CDR3 region is CASETLTGGMNEQFF. CDR3 DNA sequence: TGTGCCAGCGAAACCCTCACCGGGGGCATGAATGAGCAGTTCTTC. V and J are TRBV6-5 and TRBJ2-1, with D perhaps given as TRBD1 or TRBD2 (6 bases each). CDR1 MNHEY and CDR2 SVGAGI come from the germline V gene. V was clipped by 8 bases and J by 7 bases, with 21 bases between them. The CDR3 covers 15 residues.

This rearrangement joins TRBV2 to TRBJ2-3; the D gene is possibly TRBD2 (6 bases). This CDR3 contains 15 residues. The germline V and J ends were trimmed by 6 bases and 1 base, with 14 bases remaining between them. Germline lookup yields CDR1 SNHLY and CDR2 FYNNEI. The CDR3 nucleotides read TGTGCCAGCAGCCAAAGGGCGGGACGCACAGATACGCAGTATTTT. Its translation: CASSQRAGRTDTQYF.

This clone was seen just once. The V and J genes are TRBV3-1 (or the pseudogene TRBV3-2) and TRBJ1-2, with D tentatively TRBD1 (5 bases). Trimming pared 1 base from V and 2 bases from J, leaving 14 bases between. The CDR3 extends over 16 amino acids. Germline V CDR1 and CDR2: LGHDT, YNNKEL (reference sequence). This CDR3 reads CASSQGSGRVNYGYTF. CDR3 bases: TGTGCCAGCAGCCAAGGGTCGGGGCGTGTCAACTATGGCTACACCTTC.

The chain couples TRBV13 to TRBJ2-5, with a weak D call TRBD1 (5 bases). The CDR3 is 14 residues long. The V and J ends lost 5 bases and 4 bases respectively, with 14 bases between them. The V gene's germline CDR1 is PRHDT and CDR2 FYEKMQ (reference sequence). The CDR3 loop is CASSQGQHRETQYF. The DNA of the CDR3 is TGTGCCAGCAGCCAGGGCCAGCATCGAGAGACCCAGTACTTC.

The chain links TRBV7-2 to TRBJ1-1, with D maybe TRBD1 (6 bases). The germline V gene encodes CDR1 SGHTA and CDR2 FQGNSA. CDR3 length equals 13 residues. Between the trimmed V and J ends, which lost 3 bases and 11 bases, there was a span of 16 bases. CDR3 DNA: TGTGCCAGCAGCTTGTCAGGGGAGCTCCAGGCTTTCTTT. It codes for CASSLSGELQAFF.

The rearrangement joins TRBV19 to TRBJ1-1; D remains ambiguous. CDR1 is LNHDA, CDR2 SQIVND, per germline (reference sequence). V was trimmed by 5 bases and J by 0 bases, leaving 10 bases between them. The CDR3 loop spans 14 amino acids. CDR3 in amino acids: CASSPTTLNTEAFF. The CDR3 DNA reads as TGTGCCAGTAGTCCAACAACTCTGAACACTGAAGCTTTCTTT.

This chain connects TRBV7-3 to TRBJ2-3; possibly TRBD2 for D (5 bases). The CDR3 contains 14 residues. Trimming removed 2 bases at V and 3 bases at J, with 9 bases between. The germline V gene encodes CDR1 SGHTA and CDR2 FQGTGA. The CDR3 here is CASSLAGDTDTQYF. CDR3 nucleotides: TGTGCCAGCAGCTTAGCGGGTGATACAGATACGCAGTATTTT.

V and J are TRBV7-8 and TRBJ1-1; TRBD1 is a possible D gene (5 bases). This CDR3 contains 13 residues. Germline values: CDR1 SGHVS, CDR2 FQNEAQ. Trimming shortened V by 5 bases and J by 5 bases, and 12 bases separated the two germline ends. The CDR3 is CASSQIRGTEAFF. CDR3 coding DNA: TGTGCCAGCAGCCAAATTCGGGGGACTGAAGCTTTCTTT.

This clone was seen a handful of times. The chain is built from TRBV7-2 and TRBJ2-1; 9 nucleotides agree with TRBD2. The CDR3 has 15 residues. V lost 8 bases, J lost 4 bases, and 9 bases stayed unmatched. Germline CDR1 SGHTA, CDR2 FQGNSA. The CDR3 sequence is CASDLSGGRYNEQFF. The CDR3 DNA reads as TGTGCCAGCGACCTTAGCGGGGGTCGTTACAATGAGCAGTTCTTC.

This chain connects TRBV9 to TRBJ1-2, with 8 bases matching TRBD1. Trimming removed 3 bases from V and 3 bases from J; junction bases left unmatched: 7. CDR1 is SGDLS, CDR2 YYNGEE, per germline. CDR3 length: 15 residues. The CDR3 protein is CASSGTPGGYYGYTF. The CDR3 nucleotides read TGTGCCAGCAGCGGTACCCCAGGGGGCTACTATGGCTACACCTTC.

This chain joins TRBV5-8 and TRBJ1-2; D not certain. The CDR3 length is 13 residues. Per germline, CDR1 SGHTS and CDR2 YDEGEE. Trimming took 4 bases from V and 4 from J, leaving 11 bases between them. The CDR3 is CASSPRVLYGYTF. The CDR3 region has the DNA TGTGCCAGCAGCCCAAGGGTCCTCTATGGCTACACCTTC.

CDR3 nucleotide sequence: TGTGCCAGCAGCTTTCCTCTTGATGAGACCCAGTACTTC. Protein sequence: CASSFPLDETQYF. The V gene is TRBV5-8, the J gene TRBJ2-5, with D hard to call. Trimming cost V 2 bases and J 5 bases, with 10 bases left between them. Germline lookup yields CDR1 SGHTS and CDR2 YDEGEE. This CDR3 region has 13 residues.